This TCR beta chain was recovered during a study of T cell responses to AZD1222 COVID-19 vaccine. Study results and caveats: Mapped onto spike, vaccine-associated CD4 TCRs spanned it and were dominant at 160-218 and 743-854.

The J segment lost 2 bases and the V segment lost 4 bases, leaving 6 bases of the junction unmatched. Germline assignment: CDR1 SGHDT and CDR2 YYEEEE. This CDR3 comprises 15 residues. This table comes from immunoSEQ multiplex PCR, and its TCRdb copy is limited to in-frame clones, with some not included. The sample has some 30,000 clones; around 88% are singletons. Worth noting for this clone: No antigen is known for it.

The receptor's source is an adult in good health. The V and J genes are TRBV5-6 and TRBJ2-1; 7 bases agree with TRBD2. The source was peripheral blood, collected on day 0 of AZD1222 vaccination. The CDR3 protein is CASSPERGPYNEQFF. CDR3 DNA: TGTGCCAGCAGCCCGGAGCGGGGCCCCTACAATGAGCAGTTCTTC.